This TCR beta chain stems from a study of identical twins. V was pared by 2 bases and J by 2 bases, with 14 bases between. CDR1 is SQVTM, CDR2 ANQGSEA, per germline. This CDR3 has 15 residues. TCRdb independently ran MiXCR on the 5' RACE reads; one entry per CDR3 protein. The sample includes some 240,000 distinct CDR3 sequences, about 8.5% seen only once; the top ten take less than 4%. Healthy Caucasian individuals made up all the donors. There are many counts of this clonotype. These data were likewise used in another study, on yellow fever vaccine responses in identical twins.

This sequence joins TRBV29-1 and TRBJ2-3; D is unclear. Sequenced material: CD8+ T cells sorted from blood. The TCR comes from a woman between 18 and 29 years old in good health. DNA for the CDR3: TGCAGCGTTGAACGTGGCGAAACGGCCACAGATACGCAGTATTTT. It is translated as CSVERGETATDTQYF.